These 13 T cell receptor beta chains share one sample of origin, sequenced in a study of T cells after yellow fever vaccination. MiXCR, run by TCRdb on the 5' RACE reads, gives a single entry per CDR3 protein. This table holds a few hundred thousand distinct CDR3 sequences, about 5.2% found once. Sequencing used CD4+ T cells sorted from PBMCs, obtained on the day of the yellow fever booster vaccination. Every receptor here comes from a man between 18 and 35 years old who received the YFV17D yellow fever vaccine.

The J gene is TRBJ1-2, the V gene TRBV7-2; TRBD1 is a possible D gene (6 bases). Trimming removed 2 bases from V and 6 bases from J, with 13 bases in between. Germline CDR1 is SGHTA and CDR2 is FQGNSA. This CDR3 spans 14 amino acids. The DNA of the CDR3 is TGTGCCAGCAGCTTACGGGGGGCGAGGAATGGCTACACCTTC. Amino acids: CASSLRGARNGYTF.

This chain joins TRBV7-2 and TRBJ2-5; D perhaps matches TRBD1 (6 bases). Germline V gene sequence: CDR1 SGHTA, CDR2 FQGNSA. The V end was cut by 2 bases, the J end by 2 bases, with 24 bases between. This CDR3 has 19 amino acids. CDR3 amino acids: CASSLRRTALRLGQETQYF. The CDR3 region has the DNA TGTGCCAGCAGCTTAAGGAGGACAGCCCTCAGGTTAGGGCAAGAGACCCAGTACTTC.

Ten or more counts support this clonotype. This chain joins TRBV10-3 and TRBJ1-2; maybe TRBD1 (5 bases). The V gene lost 2 bases and the J gene lost 4 bases, with 8 bases spanning the gap. The CDR3 has 13 residues. Germline loops: CDR1 ENHRY, CDR2 SYGVKD. In DNA, the CDR3 is TGTGCCATCAGTGAGGGGACGAGCTATGGCTACACCTTC. This gives the protein CAISEGTSYGYTF.

V gene TRBV7-8 combines with J gene TRBJ2-3; perhaps D is TRBD1 or TRBD2 (7 bases each). V was clipped by 3 bases and J by 0 bases, with 13 bases between them. The CDR3 consists of 16 residues. The germline CDR1 and CDR2 sequences are SGHVS and FQNEAQ. The CDR3 DNA sequence: TGTGCCAGCAGCTTCGGGGGGACAGCTAGCACAGATACGCAGTATTTT. Translated, it gives CASSFGGTASTDTQYF.

This clonotype came up a few times. The chain uses TRBV7-3 and TRBJ2-3, with no clear D. CDR1 and CDR2 (germline): SGHTA, FQGTGA. Trimming shortened V by 0 bases and J by 1 base, and 8 bases separated the two germline ends. The CDR3 is made up of 15 amino acids. The CDR3 spells CASSLTPFGTDTQYF. The CDR3 DNA follows: TGTGCCAGCAGCTTAACCCCGTTCGGCACAGATACGCAGTATTTT.

The rearrangement links TRBV7-3 to TRBJ2-2; 9 bases match TRBD1. The junction had 11 bases not matched to a gene; V was cut back by 5 bases and J by 4 bases. Germline CDR1 and CDR2: SGHTA and FQGTGA. This CDR3 region has 17 residues. CDR3 nucleotide sequence: TGTGCCAGCAGCCGTAAAACAGGGGGCTGGGGCACCGGGGAGCTGTTTTTT. Translation gives CASSRKTGGWGTGELFF.

The table lists this clonotype with a few counts. This chain joins TRBV6-6 and TRBJ2-6; TRBD1 aligns across 10 bases. In germline, CDR1 is MNHNY, CDR2 SVGAGI (reference sequence). This CDR3 comprises 18 residues. V was clipped by 2 bases and J by 2 bases; unmatched bases: 6. The CDR3 is CASSYPGTGVTGANVLTF. The CDR3 region has the DNA TGTGCCAGCAGTTACCCCGGGACAGGGGTAACTGGGGCCAACGTCCTGACTTTC.

V gene TRBV20-1 combines with J gene TRBJ1-5; 7 nucleotides align to TRBD1. J lost 3 bases, V lost 4 bases, and 6 bases had no gene match. Germline V gene sequence: CDR1 DFQATT, CDR2 SNEGSKA (reference sequence). CDR3 size: 14 residues. Here the CDR3 reads CSATRDSLNQPQHF. The CDR3 nucleotides read TGCAGTGCTACCCGGGACAGCCTCAATCAGCCCCAGCATTTT.

This clonotype showed up just a few times. One end of the junction varies from germline; a read error may be responsible. The chain joins TRBV6-6 to TRBJ2-7; TRBD1 is a possible D gene (5 bases). The CDR3 runs to 12 residues. The germline V gene has CDR1 MNHNY and CDR2 SVGAGI (reference sequence). CDR3 sequence (DNA): TGTGCCAGCAGTTACTCGGACAAGGGGAAAAAGTTC. Amino acids: CASSYSDKGKKF.

This clonotype was counted ten times or more. The V and J genes are TRBV7-7 and TRBJ2-5, with D possibly matching TRBD2 (5 bases). Germline assignment: CDR1 SSHAT and CDR2 FNYEAQ (reference sequence). V was cut by 1 base and J by 7 bases, with 16 bases left in between. The CDR3 loop spans 15 amino acids. The CDR3 nucleotides read TGTGCCAGCAGCTTAGGATACAATCCCGGGATGACCCAGTACTTC. Its translation is CASSLGYNPGMTQYF.

This clonotype has a handful of counts. The rearrangement uses TRBV5-1 and TRBJ2-3, with 9 nucleotides matching TRBD2. The CDR3 is 16 amino acids. Germline V CDR1 and CDR2: SGHRS, YFSETQ. Trimming took 0 bases from V and 6 from J; bases not matched to a gene: 8. The CDR3 is CASSLGSGGSLDTQYF. The DNA of the CDR3 is TGCGCCAGCAGCTTGGGTAGCGGGGGATCCTTGGATACGCAGTATTTT. The entire variable domain, with the rest obtained from reference TRBV5-1 and TRBJ2-3, is as follows: KAGVTQTPRYLIKTRGQQVTLSCSPISGHRSVSWYQQTPGQGLQFLFEYFSETQRNKGNFPGRFSGRQFSNSRSEMNVSTLELGDSALYLCASSLGSGGSLDTQYFGPGTRLTVL.

This clonotype appeared many times. The V gene is TRBV7-2, the J gene TRBJ2-5, with 11 bases that match TRBD1. CDR1 SGHTA and CDR2 FQGNSA come from the germline V gene. V dropped 3 bases and J dropped 6; count of bases not matched to a gene: 9. CDR3 length: 16 amino acids. CDR3 loop: CASSFSGTGGGKTQYF. The CDR3, as DNA: TGTGCCAGCAGCTTCTCCGGGACAGGGGGAGGAAAGACCCAGTACTTC. The variable domain in full, with the rest retrieved from reference TRBV7-2 and TRBJ2-5, is GAGVSQSPSNKVTEKGKDVELRCDPISGHTALYWYRQSLGQGLEFLIYFQGNSAPDKSGLPSDRFSAERTGGSVSTLTIQRTQQEDSAVYLCASSFSGTGGGKTQYFGPGTRLLVL.

This clonotype was detected many times. The V gene is TRBV6-2 or TRBV6-3, the J gene TRBJ2-2; possibly TRBD2 for D (5 bases). The CDR3 contains 15 residues. Per the germline V gene, CDR1 is MNHEY and CDR2 is SVGEGT. V dropped 4 bases and J dropped 5 bases, with 14 bases sitting between them. Written as DNA, the CDR3 is TGTGCCAGCAGTTCGTTCGCCCGGGGTACCGGGGAGCTGTTTTTT. Translated: CASSSFARGTGELFF.